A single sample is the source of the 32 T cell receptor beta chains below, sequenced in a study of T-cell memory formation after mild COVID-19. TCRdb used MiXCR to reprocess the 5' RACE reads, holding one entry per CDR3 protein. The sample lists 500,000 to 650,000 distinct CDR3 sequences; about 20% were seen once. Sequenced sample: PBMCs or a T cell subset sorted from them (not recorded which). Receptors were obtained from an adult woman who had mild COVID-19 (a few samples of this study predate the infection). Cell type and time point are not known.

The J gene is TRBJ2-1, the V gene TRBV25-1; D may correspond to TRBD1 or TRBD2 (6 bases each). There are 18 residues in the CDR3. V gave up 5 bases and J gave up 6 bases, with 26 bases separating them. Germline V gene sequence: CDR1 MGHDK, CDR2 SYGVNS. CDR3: CASSRNGGHWSLSNEQFF. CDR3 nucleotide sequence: TGTGCCAGCAGTCGCAACGGGGGCCATTGGTCGCTCAGCAATGAGCAGTTCTTC.

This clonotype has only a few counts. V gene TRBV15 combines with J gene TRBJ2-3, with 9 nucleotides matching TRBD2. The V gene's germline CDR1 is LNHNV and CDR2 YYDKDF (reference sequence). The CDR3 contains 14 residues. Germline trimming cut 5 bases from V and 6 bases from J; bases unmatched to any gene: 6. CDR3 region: CATSVAGVRDTQYF. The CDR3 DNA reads TGTGCCACCAGCGTAGCGGGAGTGAGGGATACGCAGTATTTT.

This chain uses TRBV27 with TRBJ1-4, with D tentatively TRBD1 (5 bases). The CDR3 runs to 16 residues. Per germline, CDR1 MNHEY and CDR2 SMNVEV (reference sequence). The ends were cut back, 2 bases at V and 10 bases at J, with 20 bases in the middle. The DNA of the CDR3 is TGTGCCAGCAGTTTAATCCCGGGACTGGGGACGGGAAAACTGTTTTTT. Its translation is CASSLIPGLGTGKLFF.

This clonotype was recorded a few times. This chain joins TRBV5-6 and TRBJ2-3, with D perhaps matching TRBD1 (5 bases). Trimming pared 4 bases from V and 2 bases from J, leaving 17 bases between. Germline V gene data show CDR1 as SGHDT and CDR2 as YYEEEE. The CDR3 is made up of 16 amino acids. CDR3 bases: TGTGCCAGCAGCGACGAGGACACGTGGAACACAGATACGCAGTATTTT. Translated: CASSDEDTWNTDTQYF.

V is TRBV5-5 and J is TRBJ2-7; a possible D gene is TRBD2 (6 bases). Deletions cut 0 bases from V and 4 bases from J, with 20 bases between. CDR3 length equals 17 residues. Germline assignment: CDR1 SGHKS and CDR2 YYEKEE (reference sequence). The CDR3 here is CASSLARFGGSRYEQYF. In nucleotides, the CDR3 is TGTGCCAGCAGCTTGGCTAGATTCGGAGGGTCCCGATACGAGCAGTACTTC.

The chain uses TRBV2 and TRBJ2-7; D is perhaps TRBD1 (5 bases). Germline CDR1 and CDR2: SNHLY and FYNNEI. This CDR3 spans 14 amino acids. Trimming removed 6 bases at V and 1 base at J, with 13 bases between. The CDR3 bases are TGTGCCAGCAGGTGGCGTCAGGGTTCCTACGAGCAGTACTTC. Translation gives CASRWRQGSYEQYF.

The CDR3 spells CASSPAVPSGRMGSYNEQFF. In DNA, the CDR3 is TGTGCCAGCTCACCAGCCGTTCCTAGCGGGAGGATGGGGTCCTACAATGAGCAGTTCTTC. The genes are TRBV18 and TRBJ2-1, with TRBD2 identical over 11 bases. The CDR3 length is 20 residues. With V trimmed by 2 bases and J by 1 base, 13 bases remained unmatched. Per the germline V gene, CDR1 is KGHSH and CDR2 is LQKENI.

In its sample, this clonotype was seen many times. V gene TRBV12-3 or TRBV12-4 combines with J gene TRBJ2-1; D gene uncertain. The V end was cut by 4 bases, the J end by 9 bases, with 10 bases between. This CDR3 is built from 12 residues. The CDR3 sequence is CASSSQTLEQFF. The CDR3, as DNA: TGTGCCAGCAGTTCCCAGACACTTGAGCAGTTCTTC.

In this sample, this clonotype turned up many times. The CDR3 DNA reads as TGTGCCAGCAGTTACTGGCCTAGCGGGAACACAGATACGCAGTATTTT. Amino acid sequence: CASSYWPSGNTDTQYF. This chain links TRBV6-5 with TRBJ2-3; TRBD2 aligns across 9 bases. V gave up 1 base and J gave up 2 bases; unmatched junction bases: 4. The germline V gene encodes CDR1 MNHEY and CDR2 SVGAGI. The CDR3 totals 16 residues.

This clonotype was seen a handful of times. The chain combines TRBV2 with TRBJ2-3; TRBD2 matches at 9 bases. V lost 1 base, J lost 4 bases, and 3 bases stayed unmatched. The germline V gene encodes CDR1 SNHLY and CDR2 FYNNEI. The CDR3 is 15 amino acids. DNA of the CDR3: TGTGCCAGCAGTGAAGATAGCGGGAGTGCAGATACGCAGTATTTT. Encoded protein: CASSEDSGSADTQYF.

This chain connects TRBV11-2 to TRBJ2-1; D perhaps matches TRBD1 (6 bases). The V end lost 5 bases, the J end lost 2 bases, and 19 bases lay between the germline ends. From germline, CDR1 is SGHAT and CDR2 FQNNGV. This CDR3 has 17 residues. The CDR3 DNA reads TGTGCCAGCAGCCCGGAGAGGGGGTTAGCCACCTACAATGAGCAGTTCTTC. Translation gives CASSPERGLATYNEQFF. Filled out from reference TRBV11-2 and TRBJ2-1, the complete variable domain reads EAGVAQSPRYKIIEKRQSVAFWCNPISGHATLYWYQQILGQGPKLLIQFQNNGVVDDSQLPKDRFSAERLKGVDSTLKIQPAKLEDSAVYLCASSPERGLATYNEQFFGPGTRLTVL.

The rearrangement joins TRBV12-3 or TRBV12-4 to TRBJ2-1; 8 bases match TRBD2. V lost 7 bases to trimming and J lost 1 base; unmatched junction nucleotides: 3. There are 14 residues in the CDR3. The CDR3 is CASIKRGSYNEQFF. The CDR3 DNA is TGTGCCAGCATAAAGCGGGGGTCCTACAATGAGCAGTTCTTC.

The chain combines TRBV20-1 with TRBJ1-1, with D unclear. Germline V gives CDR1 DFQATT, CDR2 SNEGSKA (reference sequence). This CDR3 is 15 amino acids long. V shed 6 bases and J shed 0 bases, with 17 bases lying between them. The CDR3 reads CSAPPQGPLNTEAFF. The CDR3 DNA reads TGCAGTGCCCCCCCCCAAGGGCCCCTGAACACTGAAGCTTTCTTT.

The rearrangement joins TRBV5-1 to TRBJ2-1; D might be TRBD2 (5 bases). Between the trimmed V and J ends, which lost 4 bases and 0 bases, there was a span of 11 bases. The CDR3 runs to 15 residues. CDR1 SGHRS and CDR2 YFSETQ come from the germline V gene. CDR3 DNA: TGCGCCAGCAGCCGGCAGGACTTCTCCTACAATGAGCAGTTCTTC. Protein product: CASSRQDFSYNEQFF.

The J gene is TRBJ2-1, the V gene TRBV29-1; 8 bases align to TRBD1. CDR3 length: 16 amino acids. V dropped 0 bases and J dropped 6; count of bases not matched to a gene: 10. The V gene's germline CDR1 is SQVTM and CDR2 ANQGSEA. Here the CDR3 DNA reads TGCAGCGTTGAAGACCCGGACAGGGCACTTGCCAATGAGCAGTTCTTC. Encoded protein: CSVEDPDRALANEQFF.

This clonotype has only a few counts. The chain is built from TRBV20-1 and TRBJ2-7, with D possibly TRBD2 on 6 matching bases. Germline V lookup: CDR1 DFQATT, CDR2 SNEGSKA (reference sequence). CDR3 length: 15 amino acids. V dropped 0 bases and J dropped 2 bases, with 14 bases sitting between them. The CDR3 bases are TGCAGTGCTAGAGATCTGGGTAGCGGAGCCTACGAGCAGTACTTC. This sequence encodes CSARDLGSGAYEQYF.

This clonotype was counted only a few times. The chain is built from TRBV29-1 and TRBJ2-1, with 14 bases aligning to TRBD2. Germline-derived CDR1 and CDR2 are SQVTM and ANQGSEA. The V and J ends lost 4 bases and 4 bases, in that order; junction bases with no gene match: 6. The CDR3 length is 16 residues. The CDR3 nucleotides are TGCAGCGTTGGCTCAGGGACTAGCGGGAGTTACAATGAGCAGTTCTTC. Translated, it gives CSVGSGTSGSYNEQFF.

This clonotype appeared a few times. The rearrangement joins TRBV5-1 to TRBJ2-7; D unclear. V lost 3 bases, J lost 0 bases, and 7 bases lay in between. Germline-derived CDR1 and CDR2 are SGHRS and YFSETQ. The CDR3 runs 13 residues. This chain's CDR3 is CASSSVPSYEQYF. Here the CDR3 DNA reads TGCGCCAGCAGCTCCGTCCCCTCCTACGAGCAGTACTTC.

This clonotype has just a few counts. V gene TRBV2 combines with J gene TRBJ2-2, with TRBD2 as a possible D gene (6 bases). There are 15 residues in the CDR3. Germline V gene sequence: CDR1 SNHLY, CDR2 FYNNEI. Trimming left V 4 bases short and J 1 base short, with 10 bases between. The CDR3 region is CASSATGENTGELFF. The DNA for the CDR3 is TGTGCCAGCAGTGCCACGGGGGAGAACACCGGGGAGCTGTTTTTT. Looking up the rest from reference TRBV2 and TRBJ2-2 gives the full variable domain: EPEVTQTPSHQVTQMGQEVILRCVPISNHLYFYWYRQILGQKVEFLVSFYNNEISEKSEIFDDQFSVERPDGSNFTLKIRSTKLEDSAMYFCASSATGENTGELFFGEGSRLTVL.

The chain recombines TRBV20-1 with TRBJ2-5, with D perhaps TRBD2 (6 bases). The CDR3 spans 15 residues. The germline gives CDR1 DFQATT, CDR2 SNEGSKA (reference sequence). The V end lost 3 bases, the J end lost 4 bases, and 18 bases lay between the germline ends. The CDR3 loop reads CSASPSRELLETQYF. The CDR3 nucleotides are TGCAGTGCTAGTCCATCGCGGGAACTCTTAGAGACCCAGTACTTC.

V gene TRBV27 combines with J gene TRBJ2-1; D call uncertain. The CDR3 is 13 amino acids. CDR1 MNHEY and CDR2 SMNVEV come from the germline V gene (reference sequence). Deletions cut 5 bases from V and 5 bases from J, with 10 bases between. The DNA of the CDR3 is TGTGCCAGCAGTCCCCGGTCTAACAATGAGCAGTTCTTC. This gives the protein CASSPRSNNEQFF.

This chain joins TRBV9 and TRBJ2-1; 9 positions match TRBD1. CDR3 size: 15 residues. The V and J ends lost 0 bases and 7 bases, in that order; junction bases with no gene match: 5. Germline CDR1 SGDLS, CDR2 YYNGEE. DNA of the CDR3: TGTGCCAGCAGCGTAGGGGGACAGGGAAAGAATGAGCAGTTCTTC. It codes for CASSVGGQGKNEQFF.

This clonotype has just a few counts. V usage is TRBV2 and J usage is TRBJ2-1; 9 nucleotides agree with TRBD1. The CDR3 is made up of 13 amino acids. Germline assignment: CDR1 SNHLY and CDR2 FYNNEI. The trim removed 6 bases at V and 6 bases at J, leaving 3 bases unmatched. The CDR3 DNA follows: TGTGCCAGCAGGGACAGGGGAAGCAATGAGCAGTTCTTC. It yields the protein CASRDRGSNEQFF.

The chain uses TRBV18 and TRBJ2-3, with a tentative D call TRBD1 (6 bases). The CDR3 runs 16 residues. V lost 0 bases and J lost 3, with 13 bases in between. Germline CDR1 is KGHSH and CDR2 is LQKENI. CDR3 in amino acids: CASSPPGARRTDTQYF. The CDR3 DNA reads TGTGCCAGCTCACCACCGGGGGCGAGGCGTACAGATACGCAGTATTTT.

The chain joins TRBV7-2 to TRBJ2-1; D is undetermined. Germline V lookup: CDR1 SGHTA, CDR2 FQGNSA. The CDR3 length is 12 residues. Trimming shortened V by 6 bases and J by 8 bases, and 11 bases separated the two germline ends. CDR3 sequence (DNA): TGTGCCAGCAGGTCCCTATCCGATGAGCAGTTCTTC. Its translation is CASRSLSDEQFF.

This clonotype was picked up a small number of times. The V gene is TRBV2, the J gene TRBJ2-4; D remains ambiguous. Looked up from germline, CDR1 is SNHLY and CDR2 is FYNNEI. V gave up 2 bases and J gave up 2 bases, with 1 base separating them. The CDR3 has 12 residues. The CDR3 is CASSETKNIQYF. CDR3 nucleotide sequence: TGTGCCAGCAGTGAAACCAAAAACATTCAGTACTTC.

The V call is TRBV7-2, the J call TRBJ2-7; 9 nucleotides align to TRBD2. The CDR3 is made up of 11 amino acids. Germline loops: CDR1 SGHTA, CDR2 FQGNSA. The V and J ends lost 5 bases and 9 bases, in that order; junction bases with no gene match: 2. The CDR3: CASSQAGGQYF. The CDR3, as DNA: TGTGCCAGCAGCCAAGCGGGAGGGCAGTACTTC.

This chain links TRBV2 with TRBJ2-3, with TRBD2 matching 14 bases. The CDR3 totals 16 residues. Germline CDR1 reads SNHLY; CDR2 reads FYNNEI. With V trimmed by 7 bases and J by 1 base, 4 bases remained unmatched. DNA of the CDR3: TGTGCCAGCAAGGGGACTAGCGGGAGTGGCACAGATACGCAGTATTTT. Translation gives CASKGTSGSGTDTQYF.

The CDR3, as DNA: TGTGCCAGCAGTGCCCGCGGGACAGCGAACACCGGGGAGCTGTTTTTT. It yields the protein CASSARGTANTGELFF. The chain joins TRBV6-5 to TRBJ2-2; TRBD1 might be the D (7 bases). The CDR3 totals 16 residues. Germline V gene lookup returns CDR1 MNHEY and CDR2 SVGAGI. Trimming removed 5 bases at V and 0 bases at J, with 13 bases between.

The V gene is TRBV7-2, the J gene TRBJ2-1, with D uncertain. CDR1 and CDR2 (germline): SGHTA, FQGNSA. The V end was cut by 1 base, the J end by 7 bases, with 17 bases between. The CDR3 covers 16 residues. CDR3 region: CASSLGPLRAMNEQFF. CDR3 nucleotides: TGTGCCAGCAGCTTAGGGCCGCTTAGGGCCATGAATGAGCAGTTCTTC. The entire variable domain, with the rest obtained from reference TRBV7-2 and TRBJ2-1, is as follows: GAGVSQSPSNKVTEKGKDVELRCDPISGHTALYWYRQSLGQGLEFLIYFQGNSAPDKSGLPSDRFSAERTGGSVSTLTIQRTQQEDSAVYLCASSLGPLRAMNEQFFGPGTRLTVL.

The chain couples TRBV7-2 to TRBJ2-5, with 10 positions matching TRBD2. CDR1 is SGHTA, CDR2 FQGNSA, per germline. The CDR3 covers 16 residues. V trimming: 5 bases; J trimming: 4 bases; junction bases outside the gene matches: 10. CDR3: CASSPRLAGAGETQYF. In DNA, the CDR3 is TGTGCCAGCAGCCCTCGCCTAGCGGGGGCGGGAGAGACCCAGTACTTC.

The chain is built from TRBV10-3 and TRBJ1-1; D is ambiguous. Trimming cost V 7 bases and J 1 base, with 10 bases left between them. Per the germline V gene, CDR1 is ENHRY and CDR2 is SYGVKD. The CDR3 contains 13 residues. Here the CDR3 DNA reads TGTGCCATCACTGCGGCAGCGAACACTGAAGCTTTCTTT. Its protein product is CAITAAANTEAFF.